The rows below give T cell receptor beta chains drawn from one sample of a study of human T cells and chemical hapten exposure. MiXCR was run by TCRdb on the RACE reads, yielding one entry per CDR3 protein. Among under 100,000 distinct CDR3 sequences listed, under 14% were seen once. The sequenced sample was whole blood, obtained in connection with sensitization to the hapten diphenylcyclopropenone (DPC). The source is a woman between 45 and 60 years old with alopecia areata. Some clones in this sample may be carry-over from other donors' samples. Each CDR3 is given with its conserved first and last residue. A D gene is named only where the DNA matches it firmly.

j_call,v_call,d_call,cdr3_aa
TRBJ1-5,TRBV5-6,.,CASSFRTANQPQHF
TRBJ2-1,TRBV4-3,TRBD2,CASSQELAGNNEQFF
TRBJ2-3,TRBV14,.,CASSDWTGINTQYF
TRBJ2-7,TRBV20-1,TRBD2,CSASSGTYEQYF
TRBJ2-2,TRBV10-2,.,CASRAGNRELFF
TRBJ1-4,TRBV7-9,.,CASTLNEKLFF
TRBJ2-7,TRBV9,TRBD2,CASSEGLAEPYEQYF
TRBJ2-7,TRBV19,.,CASSILAGRMEQYF
TRBJ2-3,TRBV6-6,.,CASRGLREQGTDTQYF
TRBJ2-1,TRBV7-9,TRBD2,CASRQHASGDNEQFF
TRBJ1-1,TRBV28,.,CASSPSVTEAFF
TRBJ2-3,TRBV7-3,.,CASSSTTADTQYF
TRBJ2-7,TRBV6-2/TRBV6-3,TRBD2,CASRVQGGTYYEQYF
TRBJ2-7,TRBV19,TRBD1,CASSILLGQGYEQYF
TRBJ2-7,TRBV29-1,.,CSGLRGSEQYF
TRBJ1-1,TRBV9,.,CASSRLGTEAFF
TRBJ2-7,TRBV3-1,.,CASSQEWGPYEQYF
TRBJ2-2,TRBV5-1,.,CASSFPGQTGNTGELFF
TRBJ2-1,TRBV29-1,TRBD2,CSVEGPPGLGINEQFF
TRBJ1-4,TRBV18,.,CASSPLPETFTNEKLFF
TRBJ1-2,TRBV20-1,TRBD1,CSTRQGAYGYTF
TRBJ1-1,TRBV7-9,TRBD1,CASSPDRVNTEAFF
TRBJ2-3,TRBV6-6,TRBD2,CASSPLAGGPDTQYF
TRBJ2-1,TRBV29-1,.,CSVETGKGANEQFF
TRBJ1-4,TRBV5-4,TRBD1,CASSSRQGEVNEKLFF
TRBJ2-2,TRBV4-3,.,CASSQDSPRVVANTGELFF
TRBJ1-4,TRBV20-1,.,CSASGPGLGGNEKLFF
TRBJ2-1,TRBV5-4,.,CASSSRKDSYNEQFF
TRBJ2-2,TRBV7-9,.,CASSFARTLTGELFF
TRBJ2-2,TRBV7-9,.,CASSPRASTGELFF
TRBJ2-7,TRBV20-1,.,CSASSPFLASSYEQYF
TRBJ2-7,TRBV2,.,CASRDVGLSSYEQYF
TRBJ2-4,TRBV7-6,TRBD1,CASSPGGNIQYF
TRBJ2-5,TRBV28,.,CASSPTGTPQETQYF
TRBJ1-5,TRBV6-1,TRBD1,CASSNRGPGQPQHF
TRBJ2-6,TRBV19,.,CASSNSGPGANVLTF
TRBJ2-3,TRBV28,TRBD2,CASSGPHSGTSGDTQYF
TRBJ2-3,TRBV12-3/TRBV12-4,.,CASSPATDTQYF
TRBJ2-7,TRBV30,.,CAWTGGRGYEQYF
TRBJ2-5,TRBV20-1,TRBD2,CSARILAGAETQYF
TRBJ2-5,TRBV29-1,.,CSVETVLPGAQYF
TRBJ1-5,TRBV29-1,TRBD1,CSAGQGDNQPQHF
TRBJ2-3,TRBV2,.,CASIRGSSTDTQYF
TRBJ2-7,TRBV11-2,.,CASSLDGPAYEQYF
TRBJ2-5,TRBV29-1,TRBD2,CSVHREGATQYF
TRBJ2-2,TRBV19,.,CASSMGANTGELFF
TRBJ2-3,TRBV29-1,TRBD2,CSGTLGLAGSTDTQYF
TRBJ2-7,TRBV16,TRBD2,CASSQSRGSPMEQYF